One and the same sample provided the 15 T cell receptor beta chains below, sequenced in a study of OX40 agonist ivuxolimab in advanced cancers. Produced via immunoSEQ multiplex PCR; TCRdb's table is partial and in-frame only. The sample contains approximately 47,000 clones, more than 75% of which appear only once. Specimen: CD4+ or CD8+ T cells sorted from blood, collected in a trial of the OX40 agonist ivuxolimab. The origin of the receptors is an adult with an advanced solid tumor such as melanoma, head and neck, liver or kidney cancer.

The chain employs TRBV4-1 and TRBJ2-7; TRBD2 matches 13 bases. This CDR3 contains 17 residues. V was clipped by 0 bases and J by 3 bases; unmatched bases: 5. Per germline, CDR1 MGHRA and CDR2 YSYEKL. Here the CDR3 DNA reads TGCGCCAGCAGCCAAGAAGCCGGGACTAGCGGGGTCTACGAGCAGTACTTC. Translation: CASSQEAGTSGVYEQYF.

This sequence joins TRBV27 and TRBJ2-3, with D maybe TRBD2 (6 bases). The CDR3 runs to 15 residues. Trimming took off 0 bases at V and 1 base at J, with 8 bases between the two ends. Germline values: CDR1 MNHEY, CDR2 SMNVEV (reference sequence). This chain's CDR3 is CASSLSTGGTDTQYF. The CDR3 DNA sequence: TGTGCCAGCAGTTTATCGACGGGGGGCACAGATACGCAGTATTTT.

This clone came up once. This chain uses TRBV7-8 with TRBJ2-7, with D uncertain. The length of the CDR3 is 15 residues. With 1 base removed from V and 6 bases from J, the gap between germline ends came to 16 bases. The V gene's germline CDR1 is SGHVS and CDR2 FQNEAQ. The CDR3 DNA sequence: TGTGCCAGCAGCTTAGGGGCAGCAGCCATTGTCGAGCAGTACTTC. Its protein is CASSLGAAAIVEQYF. Drawing the rest from reference TRBV7-8 and TRBJ2-7, the complete variable domain is GAGVSQSPRYKVAKRGQDVALRCDPISGHVSLFWYQQALGQGPEFLTYFQNEAQLDKSGLPSDRFFAERPEGSVSTLKIQRTQQEDSAVYLCASSLGAAAIVEQYFGPGTRLTVT.

The chain joins TRBV6-1 to TRBJ2-7; no clear D gene. The germline V gene encodes CDR1 MNHNS and CDR2 SASEGT. The CDR3 is made up of 13 amino acids. Trimming removed 6 bases from V and 4 bases from J, with 13 bases in between. CDR3 sequence: CASSSELRYEQYF. In nucleotides, the CDR3 is TGTGCCAGCAGCTCAGAGCTAAGGTACGAGCAGTACTTC.

The J gene is TRBJ2-5, the V gene TRBV27; the match to TRBD2 covers 10 bases. Germline V gene sequence: CDR1 MNHEY, CDR2 SMNVEV (reference sequence). Trimming cost V 4 bases and J 5 bases; bases outside gene matches: 10. The CDR3 is made up of 16 amino acids. The CDR3 DNA sequence: TGTGCCAGCAGTTCGGAGCGGGAGGGCGTATGGGAGACCCAGTACTTC. Translated, it gives CASSSEREGVWETQYF.

In nucleotides, the CDR3 is TGTGCCAGCAGTGCCTCCTACGAGCAGTACTTC. Its protein product is CASSASYEQYF. The chain is built from TRBV25-1 and TRBJ2-7; no reliable D call. The germline gives CDR1 MGHDK, CDR2 SYGVNS. The CDR3 has 11 amino acids. V was trimmed by 4 bases and J by 0 bases, leaving 1 base between them.

V usage is TRBV4-2 and J usage is TRBJ2-2; 7 positions match TRBD2. Unmatched junction bases numbered 5, after V lost 0 bases and J lost 4 bases. The CDR3 has 16 amino acids. Germline CDR1 LGHNA, CDR2 YNFKEQ. Written as DNA, the CDR3 is TGTGCCAGCAGCCAAGAGAATTGGGGGGGCACCGGGGAGCTGTTTTTT. Encoded protein: CASSQENWGGTGELFF.

The chain has TRBV5-1 and TRBJ2-7; TRBD1 matches 7 bases. V gave up 4 bases and J gave up 2 bases; unmatched junction bases: 9. The CDR3 totals 15 residues. Germline values: CDR1 SGHRS, CDR2 YFSETQ. For the CDR3, the DNA is TGCGCCAGCAGCGTGGACAGGCCTACTGCCTACGAGCAGTACTTC. Its protein product is CASSVDRPTAYEQYF. Based on the CDR3 plus reference TRBV5-1 and TRBJ2-7, the full variable domain is KAGVTQTPRYLIKTRGQQVTLSCSPISGHRSVSWYQQTPGQGLQFLFEYFSETQRNKGNFPGRFSGRQFSNSRSEMNVSTLELGDSALYLCASSVDRPTAYEQYFGPGTRLTVT.

The chain uses TRBV27 and TRBJ2-6; D is unclear. Trimming cost V 3 bases and J 4 bases, with 7 bases left between them. Germline lookup yields CDR1 MNHEY and CDR2 SMNVEV (reference sequence). The CDR3 is made up of 14 amino acids. The CDR3 here is CASSFTEGANVLTF. The CDR3 DNA follows: TGTGCCAGCAGTTTCACAGAAGGGGCCAACGTCCTGACTTTC.

The chain couples TRBV27 to TRBJ2-1; no clear D gene. V shed 3 bases and J shed 6 bases, with 15 bases lying between them. Germline V gives CDR1 MNHEY, CDR2 SMNVEV (reference sequence). This CDR3 contains 15 residues. The CDR3 DNA follows: TGTGCCAGCAGTTTCCTAGGGCCCTTGATCAATGAGCAGTTCTTC. It yields the protein CASSFLGPLINEQFF.

This chain connects TRBV5-4 to TRBJ2-7; unclear D gene. From germline, CDR1 is SGHNT and CDR2 YYREEE (reference sequence). The V gene lost 5 bases and the J gene lost 3 bases, with 12 bases spanning the gap. The CDR3 covers 13 residues. The CDR3 coding sequence is TGTGCCAGCAGATCTGGTATCGACTACGAGCAGTACTTC. Protein sequence: CASRSGIDYEQYF.

This chain uses TRBV27 with TRBJ2-7; 7 bases fit TRBD1. Germline values: CDR1 MNHEY, CDR2 SMNVEV (reference sequence). Trimming at V came to 5 bases and at J to 2 bases, leaving 3 bases not matched to a gene. The CDR3 sequence is 13 residues long. CDR3 amino acids: CASSPGGAYEQYF. The CDR3 coding sequence is TGTGCCAGCAGTCCAGGGGGTGCCTACGAGCAGTACTTC.

This chain connects TRBV28 to TRBJ1-4, with 8 positions matching TRBD1. V was pared by 6 bases and J by 8 bases, with 8 bases of the junction left unmatched. The CDR3 contains 14 residues. Germline V lookup: CDR1 MDHEN, CDR2 SYDVKM. The CDR3 DNA reads as TGTGCCAGCAGACCCCAGGGGGCCTTGGAAAAACTGTTTTTT. Encoded protein: CASRPQGALEKLFF.

V and J are TRBV6-5 and TRBJ2-7; D perhaps matches TRBD2 (6 bases). Germline values: CDR1 MNHEY, CDR2 SVGAGI. The V and J ends lost 7 bases and 0 bases respectively, with 13 bases between them. There are 14 residues in the CDR3. The CDR3: CASTPPGSSYEQYF. The CDR3 coding sequence is TGTGCCAGCACCCCACCCGGGAGCTCCTACGAGCAGTACTTC.

The V and J genes are TRBV28 and TRBJ1-4, with TRBD1 matching 7 bases. From germline, CDR1 is MDHEN and CDR2 SYDVKM. The CDR3 sequence is 15 residues long. V shed 6 bases, J shed 5 bases, and the junction held 9 bases outside the gene matches. CDR3 in DNA: TGTGCCAGCAGCCCTACCGGGACAGAGAATGAAAAACTGTTTTTT. Translating it yields CASSPTGTENEKLFF.